This is a list of T cell receptor beta chains from one sample in a study of T-cell memory formation after mild COVID-19. TCRdb processed the 5' RACE reads anew with MiXCR; each CDR3 protein has one entry. The top ten hold around 8% of the sample, which has fewer than 550,000 distinct CDR3 sequences, over 15% seen once. What was sequenced was PBMCs or a T cell subset sorted from them (not recorded which). All receptors derive from an adult woman who had mild COVID-19 (a few samples of this study predate the infection). Cell type and time point are not known. Both conserved end residues are part of each CDR3. The D gene is left open where the match is weak. Clone sizes are given selectively: once, few, many, or a class where the clone is expanded.

D,J,V,size,CDR3,DNA
TRBD1,TRBJ1-1,TRBV7-9,many,CASSPPGQGNTEAFF,TGTGCCAGCAGCCCCCCGGGACAGGGGAACACTGAAGCTTTCTTT
NA,TRBJ2-1,TRBV7-2,few,CASSAGGRQYHEQFF,TGTGCCAGCAGCGCCGGCGGTAGACAGTACCATGAGCAGTTCTTC
TRBD1,TRBJ2-2,TRBV7-8,NA,CASSRDRGIAGELFF,TGTGCCAGCAGCCGAGACAGGGGAATCGCCGGGGAGCTGTTTTTT
NA,TRBJ1-2,TRBV7-9,few,CASRHLGGAYGYTF,TGTGCCAGCCGTCATTTGGGGGGCGCCTATGGCTACACCTTC
NA,TRBJ2-1,TRBV5-1,few,CASSWTFNSYNEQFF,TGCGCCAGCAGCTGGACATTTAACTCCTACAATGAGCAGTTCTTC
TRBD2,TRBJ2-1,TRBV24-1,NA,CATSELGLAGDNEQFF,TGTGCCACCAGTGAATTGGGACTAGCGGGGGACAATGAGCAGTTCTTC
NA,TRBJ2-1,TRBV3-1,NA,CASSPMGNEQFF,TGTGCCAGCAGCCCGATGGGAAATGAGCAGTTCTTC
NA,TRBJ1-2,TRBV5-6,NA,CASSIAGGLPRYGYTF,TGTGCCAGCAGCATAGCCGGGGGCCTTCCGAGGTATGGCTACACCTTC
NA,TRBJ1-3,TRBV11-2,NA,CASSSLGQFIYF,TGTGCCAGCAGTTCCCTGGGGCAGTTCATATATTTT
NA,TRBJ2-2,TRBV7-6,many,CASSLEGGYTGELFF,TGTGCCAGCAGCTTAGAAGGGGGTTACACCGGGGAGCTGTTTTTT
NA,TRBJ2-3,TRBV7-9,few,CASSITGIADTQYF,TGTGCCAGCAGCATAACAGGGATCGCAGATACGCAGTATTTT
TRBD2,TRBJ2-2,TRBV6-2/TRBV6-3,many,CASSRGLAGPNTGELFF,TGTGCCAGCAGTCGCGGACTAGCGGGACCTAACACCGGGGAGCTGTTTTTT
NA,TRBJ1-1,TRBV7-2,few,CASSLATPGRGSKAFF,TGTGCCAGCAGCTTAGCAACACCGGGACGGGGGAGCAAAGCTTTCTTT
NA,TRBJ2-5,TRBV3-1,NA,CASSQEPYETQYF,TGTGCCAGCAGCCAAGAACCTTACGAGACCCAGTACTTC
NA,TRBJ2-5,TRBV4-1,few,CASSQVRTSWETQYF,TGCGCCAGCAGCCAAGTCCGTACTAGTTGGGAGACCCAGTACTTC
TRBD1,TRBJ2-2,TRBV19,few,CASSLGQGAPNTGELFF,TGTGCCAGTAGCTTAGGGCAGGGGGCCCCGAACACCGGGGAGCTGTTTTTT
TRBD2,TRBJ2-3,TRBV4-3,few,CASSQAAGGLTDTQYF,TGCGCCAGCAGCCAAGCTGCGGGAGGGCTCACAGATACGCAGTATTTT
TRBD1,TRBJ2-1,TRBV3-1,NA,CASSQGPPGTGGYNEQFF,TGTGCCAGCAGCCAAGGGCCGCCCGGGACAGGGGGTTACAATGAGCAGTTCTTC
NA,TRBJ2-6,TRBV5-1,few,CASSLGSLSGANVLTF,TGCGCCAGCAGCTTGGGTAGTTTATCTGGGGCCAACGTCCTGACTTTC
NA,TRBJ1-5,TRBV6-1,NA,CASSHDQPQHF,TGTGCCAGCAGTCACGATCAGCCCCAGCATTTT
TRBD2,TRBJ2-1,TRBV20-1,NA,CSAPTAGGPDEQFF,TGCAGTGCCCCAACAGCGGGAGGGCCGGATGAGCAGTTCTTC
NA,TRBJ2-3,TRBV15,many,CATSRDTADTQYF,TGTGCCACCAGCAGAGATACGGCAGATACGCAGTATTTT
TRBD2,TRBJ2-7,TRBV29-1,few,CSARAGGSYEQYF,TGCAGCGCCCGAGCGGGGGGTTCCTACGAGCAGTACTTC
NA,TRBJ1-1,TRBV3-1,few,CASSLGHANTEAFF,TGTGCCAGCAGCCTGGGACACGCGAACACTGAAGCTTTCTTT
NA,TRBJ2-2,TRBV18,NA,CASSPRGGTNTGELFF,TGTGCCAGCTCACCACGGGGGGGCACGAACACCGGGGAGCTGTTTTTT
NA,TRBJ2-6,TRBV7-3,once,CASSLNGGGSGANVLTF,TGTGCCAGCAGCTTAAACGGGGGCGGCTCTGGGGCCAACGTCCTGACTTTC
NA,TRBJ2-7,TRBV7-8,many,CASNSEGGYYEQYF,TGTGCCAGCAACTCCGAGGGGGGCTACTACGAGCAGTACTTC
NA,TRBJ1-2,TRBV5-6,NA,CASSLPGDGYTF,TGTGCCAGCAGCTTACCAGGCGATGGCTACACCTTC
TRBD1,TRBJ1-5,TRBV2,NA,CASMGQRHQPQHF,TGTGCCAGCATGGGACAGAGACACCAGCCCCAGCATTTT
TRBD1,TRBJ1-4,TRBV25-1,few,CASSEGTGANEKLFF,TGTGCCAGCAGTGAGGGGACAGGGGCTAATGAAAAACTGTTTTTT
NA,TRBJ1-1,TRBV7-2,NA,CASSLAEEEPNTEAFF,TGTGCCAGCAGCTTAGCGGAGGAGGAGCCGAACACTGAAGCTTTCTTT
TRBD1,TRBJ1-2,TRBV7-9,NA,CASSLERTGNYGYTF,TGTGCCAGCAGCTTAGAAAGGACAGGGAACTATGGCTACACCTTC
NA,TRBJ2-1,TRBV14,once,CASSQDGSRRYEQFF,TGTGCCAGCAGCCAAGATGGGAGCAGGCGGTATGAGCAGTTCTTC
TRBD1,TRBJ2-1,TRBV7-8,NA,CASSEQGAGNEQFF,TGTGCCAGCAGCGAACAGGGGGCAGGGAATGAGCAGTTCTTC
NA,TRBJ1-2,TRBV24-1,few,CATSDSFNYGYTF,TGTGCCACCAGTGATTCATTTAACTATGGCTACACCTTC
TRBD1,TRBJ2-3,TRBV11-3,few,CASSLGTVSTDTQYF,TGTGCCAGCAGCTTGGGGACAGTTAGCACAGATACGCAGTATTTT
NA,TRBJ2-3,TRBV29-1,few,CSVGPPADTQYF,TGCAGCGTTGGTCCCCCGGCAGATACGCAGTATTTT
NA,TRBJ2-3,TRBV7-2,NA,CASSFEAPDTQYF,TGTGCCAGCAGCTTCGAGGCCCCAGATACGCAGTATTTT
TRBD1,TRBJ1-1,TRBV6-1,NA,CASKQSGGDEAFF,TGTGCCAGCAAACAATCAGGGGGTGATGAAGCTTTCTTT
TRBD2,TRBJ2-3,TRBV20-1,few,CSARGGGLATDTQYF,TGCAGTGCTAGAGGCGGGGGACTAGCCACAGATACGCAGTATTTT
TRBD2,TRBJ2-3,TRBV20-1,few,CSAILAGTDTQYF,TGCAGTGCTATCTTAGCGGGGACAGATACGCAGTATTTT
NA,TRBJ2-7,TRBV28,few,CASSLAGPASYEQYF,TGTGCCAGCAGTCTGGCGGGGCCGGCATCCTACGAGCAGTACTTC
TRBD2,TRBJ2-3,TRBV12-5,NA,CASGFSLAGRGTDTQYF,TGTGCTAGTGGTTTCTCCTTAGCGGGACGAGGAACAGATACGCAGTATTTT
TRBD1,TRBJ1-1,TRBV5-6,NA,CASSFRRVSGGTEAFF,TGTGCCAGCAGCTTCCGCAGGGTTTCAGGGGGCACTGAAGCTTTCTTT
NA,TRBJ2-7,TRBV7-2,few,CASSLTRSSYEQYF,TGTGCCAGCAGCTTAACGCGCAGCTCCTACGAGCAGTACTTC
TRBD2,TRBJ2-5,TRBV28,NA,CASSIAGGRETQYF,TGTGCCAGCAGCATAGCGGGAGGCAGGGAGACCCAGTACTTC
TRBD1,TRBJ1-1,TRBV29-1,few,CSVGDRRAFF,TGCAGCGTCGGGGACAGGAGAGCTTTCTTT
NA,TRBJ1-1,TRBV4-3,NA,CASSHEDTEAFF,TGCGCCAGCAGCCACGAAGACACTGAAGCTTTCTTT
NA,TRBJ1-1,TRBV15,few,CATSRDLGREAFF,TGTGCCACCAGCAGAGATTTGGGCAGGGAAGCTTTCTTT
NA,TRBJ2-3,TRBV11-2,NA,CASSLVPSVGGTDTQYF,TGTGCCAGCAGCTTAGTACCCAGCGTGGGGGGCACAGATACGCAGTATTTT
NA,TRBJ2-3,TRBV5-5,many,CASSLSLGGTDTQYF,TGTGCCAGCAGCTTGTCGTTGGGGGGCACAGATACGCAGTATTTT
NA,TRBJ1-5,TRBV5-1,few,CASSWDGQPQHF,TGCGCCAGCAGCTGGGACGGCCAGCCCCAGCATTTT
NA,TRBJ1-5,TRBV2,few,CASSGSTVKSNQPQHF,TGTGCCAGCAGTGGCTCGACAGTAAAGAGCAATCAGCCCCAGCATTTT